The rows below give T cell receptor beta chains drawn from one sample of a study of cytomegalovirus exposure and HLA in healthy donors. This table comes from immunoSEQ multiplex PCR, and its TCRdb copy is limited to in-frame clones, with some not included. The sample shows roughly 190,000 clones, around 78% of them seen only once. Specimen: PBMCs. These receptors were obtained from a woman in her 30s in good health and CMV-seropositive. The CDR3 runs from the conserved cysteine through the conserved F or W. Fields, in order: clone size, V gene, D gene, J gene, CDR3 protein, CDR3 DNA. The D gene is left open where the match is weak. Clone sizes are given selectively: once, few, many, or a class where the clone is expanded.

-	TRBV29-1	TRBD1	TRBJ2-7	CSVEERGGTYEQYF	TGCAGCGTTGAGGAAAGAGGGGGCACCTACGAGCAGTACTTC
-	TRBV11-2	-	TRBJ1-2	CASSSQTYGYTF	TGTGCCAGCAGCTCTCAGACATATGGCTACACCTTC
few	TRBV6-1	-	TRBJ2-7	CASSRDTAQYF	TGTGCCAGCAGTAGGGACACCGCGCAGTACTTC
-	TRBV4-2	TRBD2	TRBJ2-3	CASSHSNPGTSGKGVTQYF	TGTGCCAGCAGCCACTCAAACCCCGGGACTAGCGGGAAGGGGGTTACGCAGTATTTT
-	TRBV5-4	TRBD1	TRBJ2-5	CASSTRQGQETQYF	TGTGCCAGCAGCACGAGACAGGGGCAAGAGACCCAGTACTTC
-	TRBV30	-	TRBJ2-5	CAWSVPGQETQYF	TGTGCCTGGAGTGTACCCGGCCAAGAGACCCAGTACTTC
once	TRBV5-1	-	TRBJ2-1	CASSLDRLSSYNEQFF	TGCGCCAGCAGCTTAGACAGACTGAGCTCCTACAATGAGCAGTTCTTC
-	TRBV4-1	-	TRBJ2-3	CASSQERRVPDTQYF	TGCGCCAGCAGCCAAGAAAGGAGGGTCCCAGATACGCAGTATTTT
-	TRBV11-3	-	TRBJ1-1	CASSLNRRGEAFF	TGTGCCAGCAGCTTAAACCGCAGGGGAGAAGCTTTCTTT
-	TRBV28	TRBD2	TRBJ2-5	CASSLEGGLAVQETQYF	TGTGCCAGCAGTTTAGAGGGGGGACTAGCAGTACAGGAGACCCAGTACTTC
-	TRBV4-3	-	TRBJ2-7	CASSQELEYEQYF	TGCGCCAGCAGCCAGGAACTAGAGTACGAGCAGTACTTC
-	TRBV6-1	-	TRBJ2-7	CASSEGPGLYEQYF	TGTGCCAGCAGTGAAGGGCCAGGTCTCTACGAGCAGTACTTC
-	TRBV18	-	TRBJ1-5	CASSPEVLSNQPQHF	TGTGCCAGCTCACCAGAGGTACTTAGCAATCAGCCCCAGCATTTT
-	TRBV15	TRBD1	TRBJ1-2	CATSRDWTGVNGYTF	TGTGCCACCAGCAGAGATTGGACAGGAGTGAATGGCTACACCTTC
few	TRBV10-3	-	TRBJ1-1	CAISEPGRVAEAFF	TGTGCCATCAGTGAGCCGGGGAGGGTGGCTGAAGCTTTCTTT
-	TRBV19	-	TRBJ1-4	CASREDNEKLFF	TGTGCCAGCAGGGAGGACAATGAAAAACTGTTTTTT
-	TRBV5-6	-	TRBJ2-7	CASSSGSLSEQYF	TGTGCCAGCAGCTCGGGGAGCCTCAGCGAGCAGTACTTC
-	TRBV10-3	TRBD1	TRBJ1-1	CAISESKGQGARGDTEAFF	TGTGCCATCAGTGAGTCGAAGGGGCAGGGGGCCCGCGGGGACACTGAAGCTTTCTTT
few	TRBV28	-	TRBJ1-5	CASSLYEDNQPQHF	TGTGCCAGCAGTTTGTATGAGGATAATCAGCCCCAGCATTTT
-	TRBV5-4	-	TRBJ2-1	CASSFPRGGFLF	TGTGCCAGCAGCTTTCCTAGGGGGGGATTTCTCTTC
-	TRBV6-5	-	TRBJ1-1	CASSPRWQNTEAFF	TGTGCCAGCAGTCCCAGGTGGCAGAACACTGAAGCTTTCTTT
-	TRBV15	TRBD1	TRBJ2-1	CATSVHRGRVDEQFF	TGTGCCACCAGCGTTCACAGGGGCCGAGTGGATGAGCAGTTCTTC
-	TRBV6-1	-	TRBJ1-5	CASSAWGQNNQPQHF	TGTGCCAGCAGTGCCTGGGGACAAAACAATCAGCCCCAGCATTTT
-	TRBV2	-	TRBJ1-6	CASSVTENNSPLHF	TGTGCCAGCAGTGTAACAGAAAATAATTCACCCCTCCACTTT
-	TRBV19	TRBD2	TRBJ2-5	CASSIRGLAAHQAQYF	TGTGCCAGTAGTATAAGGGGACTAGCGGCACACCAGGCCCAGTACTTC
-	TRBV6-1	-	TRBJ2-2	CASSEAGVHNTGELFF	TGTGCCAGCAGTGAAGCAGGGGTCCACAACACCGGGGAGCTGTTTTTT